What follows describes a single T cell receptor (beta chain). Assay: immunoSEQ multiplex PCR; the TCRdb copy retains only in-frame clones and omits some. The sample has approximately 250,000 clones; about 80% are singletons. The source of the sample is a study of blood T cell repertoires in COVID-19. Cohort 3 donors were reported recovered after two negative PCRs, clearance, or symptom resolution. The CDR3 spans 13 residues. Trimming cost V 5 bases and J 0 bases, with 5 bases left between them. Germline CDR1 is MNHEY and CDR2 is SMNVEV (reference sequence). This receptor was taken from a man aged 35 to 55 who had recovered from COVID-19. This rearrangement joins TRBV27 to TRBJ2-4; no firm D call. Sample: PBMCs or T cells enriched from blood (not recorded which). CDR3 loop: CASSPIAKNIQYF. In DNA, the CDR3 is TGTGCCAGCAGTCCTATAGCCAAAAACATTCAGTACTTC.